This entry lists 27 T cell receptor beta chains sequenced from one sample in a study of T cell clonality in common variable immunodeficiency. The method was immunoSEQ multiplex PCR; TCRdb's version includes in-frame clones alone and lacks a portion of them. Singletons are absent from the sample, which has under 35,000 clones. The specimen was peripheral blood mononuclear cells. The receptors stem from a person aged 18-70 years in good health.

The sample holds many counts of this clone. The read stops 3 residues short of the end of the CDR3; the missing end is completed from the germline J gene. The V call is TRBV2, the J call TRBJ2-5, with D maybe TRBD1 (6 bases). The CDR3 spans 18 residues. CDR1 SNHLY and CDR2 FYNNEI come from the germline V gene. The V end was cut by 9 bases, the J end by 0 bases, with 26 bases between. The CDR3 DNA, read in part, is TGTGCCAGTCAAACCCTCCCGGGCAGGGGCGGGTACCAAGAGACC. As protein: CASQTLPGRGGYQET. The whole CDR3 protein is CASQTLPGRGGYQETQYF.

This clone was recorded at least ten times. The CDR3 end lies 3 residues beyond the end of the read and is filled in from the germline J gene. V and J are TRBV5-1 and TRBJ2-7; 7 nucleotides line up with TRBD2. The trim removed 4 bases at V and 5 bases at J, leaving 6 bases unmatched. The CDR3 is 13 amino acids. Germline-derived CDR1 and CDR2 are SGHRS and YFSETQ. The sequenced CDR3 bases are TGCGCCAGCAGCAGGCGGGAGCGGGACGAG. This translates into CASSRRERDE. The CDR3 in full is CASSRRERDEQYF.

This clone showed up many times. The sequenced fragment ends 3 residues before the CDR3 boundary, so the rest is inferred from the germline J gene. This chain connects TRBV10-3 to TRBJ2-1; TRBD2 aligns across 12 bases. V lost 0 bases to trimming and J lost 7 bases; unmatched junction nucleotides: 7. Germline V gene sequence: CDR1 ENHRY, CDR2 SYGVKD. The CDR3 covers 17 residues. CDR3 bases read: TGTGCCATCAGTGAGTCCCTACTAGCGGGGGGAGGGAATGAG. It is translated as CAISESLLAGGGNE. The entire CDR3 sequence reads CAISESLLAGGGNEQFF.

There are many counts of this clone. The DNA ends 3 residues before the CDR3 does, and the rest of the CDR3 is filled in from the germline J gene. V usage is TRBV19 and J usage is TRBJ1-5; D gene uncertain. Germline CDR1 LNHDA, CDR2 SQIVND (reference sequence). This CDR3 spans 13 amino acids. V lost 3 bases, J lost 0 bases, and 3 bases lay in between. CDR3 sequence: CASSISSNQPQHF. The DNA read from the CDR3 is TGTGCCAGTAGTATTAGTAGCAATCAGCCC.

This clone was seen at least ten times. CDR3 protein: CSASGSSNQPQHF. The covered CDR3 bases are TGCAGTGCTAGTGGCAGTAGCAATCAGCCC. This chain links TRBV20-1 with TRBJ1-5; D remains unclear. The read terminates 3 residues before the CDR3 end, so the remaining end is supplied by the germline J gene. This CDR3 spans 13 amino acids. Trimming left V 3 bases short and J 0 bases short, with 6 bases between. Germline-derived CDR1 and CDR2 are DFQATT and SNEGSKA (reference sequence).

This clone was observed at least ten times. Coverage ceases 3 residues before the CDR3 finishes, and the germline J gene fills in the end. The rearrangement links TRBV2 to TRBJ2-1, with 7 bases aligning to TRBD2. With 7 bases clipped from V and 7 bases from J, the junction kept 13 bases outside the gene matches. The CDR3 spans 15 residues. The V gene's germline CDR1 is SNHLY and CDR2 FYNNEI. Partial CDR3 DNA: TGTGCCAGCAAATTGGGCGGGAGTAGTTCGAATGAG. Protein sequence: CASKLGGSSSNE. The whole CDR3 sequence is CASKLGGSSSNEQFF.

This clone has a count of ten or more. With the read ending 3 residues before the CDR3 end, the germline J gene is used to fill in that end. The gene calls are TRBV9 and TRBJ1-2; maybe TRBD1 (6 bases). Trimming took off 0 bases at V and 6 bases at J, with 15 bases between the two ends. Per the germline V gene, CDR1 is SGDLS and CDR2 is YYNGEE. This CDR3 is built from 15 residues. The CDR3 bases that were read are TGTGCCAGCAGCGTAGAGTTTGGACAGAACCATGGC. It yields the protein CASSVEFGQNHG. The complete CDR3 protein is CASSVEFGQNHGYTF.

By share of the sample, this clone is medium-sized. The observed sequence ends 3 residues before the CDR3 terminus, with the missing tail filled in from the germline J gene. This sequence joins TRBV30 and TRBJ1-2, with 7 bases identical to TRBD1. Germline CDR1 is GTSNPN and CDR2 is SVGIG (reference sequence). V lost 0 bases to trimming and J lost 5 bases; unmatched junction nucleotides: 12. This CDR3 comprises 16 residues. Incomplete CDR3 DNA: TGTGCCTGGAGTGTAACACCCTACAGGGGAAGATATGGC. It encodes CAWSVTPYRGRYG. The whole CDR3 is CAWSVTPYRGRYGYTF.

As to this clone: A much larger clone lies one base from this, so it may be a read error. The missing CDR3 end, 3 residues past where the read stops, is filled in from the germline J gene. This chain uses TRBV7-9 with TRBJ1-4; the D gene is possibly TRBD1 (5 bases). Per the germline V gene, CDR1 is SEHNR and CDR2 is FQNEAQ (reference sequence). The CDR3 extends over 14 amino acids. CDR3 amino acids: CASSLGPDNSPLFF. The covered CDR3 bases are TGTGCCAGCAGCTTGGGGCCTGATAATTCACCA.

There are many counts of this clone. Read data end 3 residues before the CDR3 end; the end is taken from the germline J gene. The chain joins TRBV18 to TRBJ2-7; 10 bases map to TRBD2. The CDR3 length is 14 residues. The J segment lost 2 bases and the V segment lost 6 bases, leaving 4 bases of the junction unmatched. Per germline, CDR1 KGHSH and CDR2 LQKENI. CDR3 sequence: CASSRAGGPYEQYF. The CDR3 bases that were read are TGTGCCAGCTCCCGAGCGGGAGGGCCCTACGAG.

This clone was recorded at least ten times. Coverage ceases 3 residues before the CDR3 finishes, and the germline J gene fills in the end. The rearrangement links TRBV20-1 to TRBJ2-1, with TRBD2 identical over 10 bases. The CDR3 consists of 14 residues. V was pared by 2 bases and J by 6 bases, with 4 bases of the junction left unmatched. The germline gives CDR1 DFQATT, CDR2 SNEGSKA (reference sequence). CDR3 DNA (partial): TGCAGTGCTAGACCAGCGGGGGGGCGCAATGAG. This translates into CSARPAGGRNE. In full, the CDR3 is CSARPAGGRNEQFF.

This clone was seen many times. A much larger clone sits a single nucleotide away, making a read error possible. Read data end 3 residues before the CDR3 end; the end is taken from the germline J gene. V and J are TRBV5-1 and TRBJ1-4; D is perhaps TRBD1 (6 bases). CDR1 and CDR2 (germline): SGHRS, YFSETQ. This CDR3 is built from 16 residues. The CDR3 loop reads CASSLGPGVGANVLFF. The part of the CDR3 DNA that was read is TGCGCCAGCAGCTTGGGGCCAGGGGTCGGGGCCAACGTA.

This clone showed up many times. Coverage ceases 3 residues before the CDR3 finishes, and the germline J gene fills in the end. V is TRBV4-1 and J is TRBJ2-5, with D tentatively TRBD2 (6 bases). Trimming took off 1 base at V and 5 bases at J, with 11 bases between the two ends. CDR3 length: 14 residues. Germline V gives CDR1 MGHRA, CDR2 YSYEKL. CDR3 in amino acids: CASSQGPGVETQYF. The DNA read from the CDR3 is TGCGCCAGCAGCCAAGGCCCGGGGGTGGAGACC.

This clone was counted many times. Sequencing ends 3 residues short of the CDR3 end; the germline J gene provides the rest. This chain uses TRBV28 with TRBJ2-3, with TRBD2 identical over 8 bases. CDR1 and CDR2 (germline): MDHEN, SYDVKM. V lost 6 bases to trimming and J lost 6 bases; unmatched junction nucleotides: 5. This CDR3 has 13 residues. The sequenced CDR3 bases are TGTGCCAGCAGATCGGGACTAGTCGATACG. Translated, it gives CASRSGLVDT. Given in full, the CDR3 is CASRSGLVDTQYF.

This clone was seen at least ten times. The CDR3 sequence is CASSQAGGVHYGYTF. CDR3 bases read: TGTGCCAGCAGCCAAGCGGGGGGAGTTCACTATGGC. The rearrangement links TRBV4-2 to TRBJ1-2; the D gene is possibly TRBD1 (5 bases). With the read ending 3 residues before the CDR3 end, the germline J gene is used to fill in that end. This CDR3 spans 15 amino acids. From germline, CDR1 is LGHNA and CDR2 YNFKEQ. Trimming stripped 1 base from V and 3 bases from J, with 12 bases between.

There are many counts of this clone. CDR3 bases read: TGCAGTGCTAGAAGTAGCGGGGGGCTAGCCAAAAACATT. Encoded protein: CSARSSGGLAKNI. The CDR3 in its entirety is CSARSSGGLAKNIQYF. V is TRBV20-1 and J is TRBJ2-4; 10 bases fit TRBD2. The read comes to an end 3 residues before the CDR3 does, leaving the germline J gene to fill in the end. There are 16 residues in the CDR3. Germline CDR1 DFQATT, CDR2 SNEGSKA (reference sequence). The J segment lost 0 bases and the V segment lost 2 bases, leaving 4 bases of the junction unmatched.

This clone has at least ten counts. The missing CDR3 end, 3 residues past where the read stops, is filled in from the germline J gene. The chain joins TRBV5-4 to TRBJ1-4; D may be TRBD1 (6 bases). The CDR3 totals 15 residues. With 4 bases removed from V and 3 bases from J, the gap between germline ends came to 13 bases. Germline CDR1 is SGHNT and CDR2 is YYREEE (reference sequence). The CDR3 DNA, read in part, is TGTGCCAGCAGCCTGGGGAGACAGGCTAATGAAAAA. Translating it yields CASSLGRQANEK. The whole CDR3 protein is CASSLGRQANEKLFF.

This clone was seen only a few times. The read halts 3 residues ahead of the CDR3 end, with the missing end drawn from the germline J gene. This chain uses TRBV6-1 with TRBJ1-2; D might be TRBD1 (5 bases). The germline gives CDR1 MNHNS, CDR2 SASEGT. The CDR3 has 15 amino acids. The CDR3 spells CASSEVQASSYDYTF. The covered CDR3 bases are TGTGCCAGCAGTGAAGTACAGGCGAGCTCCTACGAC.

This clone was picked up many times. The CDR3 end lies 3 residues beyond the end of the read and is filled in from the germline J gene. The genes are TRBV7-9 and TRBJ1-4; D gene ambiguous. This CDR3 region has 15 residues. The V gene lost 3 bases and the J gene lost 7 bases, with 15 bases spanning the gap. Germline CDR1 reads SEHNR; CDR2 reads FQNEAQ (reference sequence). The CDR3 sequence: CASSFGITAPEKLFF. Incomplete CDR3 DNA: TGTGCCAGCAGCTTCGGTATAACAGCCCCTGAAAAA. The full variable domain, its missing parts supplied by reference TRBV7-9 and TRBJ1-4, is DTGVSQNPRHKITKRGQNVTFRCDPISEHNRLYWYRQTLGQGPEFLTYFQNEAQLEKSRLLSDRFSAERPKGSFSTLEIQRTEQGDSAMYLCASSFGITAPEKLFFGSGTQLSVL.

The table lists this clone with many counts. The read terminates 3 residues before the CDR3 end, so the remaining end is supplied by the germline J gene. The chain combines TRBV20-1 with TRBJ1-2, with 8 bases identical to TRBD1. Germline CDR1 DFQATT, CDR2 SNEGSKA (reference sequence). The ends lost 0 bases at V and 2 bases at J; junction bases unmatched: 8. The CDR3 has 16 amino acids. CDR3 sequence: CSARDTSAGGNYGYTF. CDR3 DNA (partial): TGCAGTGCTAGAGATACAAGTGCAGGGGGCAACTATGGC.

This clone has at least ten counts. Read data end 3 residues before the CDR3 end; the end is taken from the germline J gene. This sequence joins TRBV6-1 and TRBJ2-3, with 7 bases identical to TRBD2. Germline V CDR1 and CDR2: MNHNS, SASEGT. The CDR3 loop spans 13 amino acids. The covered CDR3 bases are TGTGCCAGCAGTGGGGTTCGGGGGGAGACG. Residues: CASSGVRGET. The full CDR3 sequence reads CASSGVRGETQYF.

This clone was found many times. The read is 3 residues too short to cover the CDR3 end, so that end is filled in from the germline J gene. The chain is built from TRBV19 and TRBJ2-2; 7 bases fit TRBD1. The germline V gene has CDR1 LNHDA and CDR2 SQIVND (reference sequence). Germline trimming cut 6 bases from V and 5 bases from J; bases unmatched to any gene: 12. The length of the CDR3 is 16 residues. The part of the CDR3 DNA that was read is TGTGCCAGTAGAAACCGGGACAGCGGTTTTACCGGGGAG. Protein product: CASRNRDSGFTGE. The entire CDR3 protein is CASRNRDSGFTGELFF.

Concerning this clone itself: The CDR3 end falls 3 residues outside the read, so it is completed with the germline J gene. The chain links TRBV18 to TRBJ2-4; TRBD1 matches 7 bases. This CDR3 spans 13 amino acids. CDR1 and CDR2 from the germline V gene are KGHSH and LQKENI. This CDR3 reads CASSETGNYGQYF. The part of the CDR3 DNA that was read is TGTGCCAGCTCAGAGACAGGGAACTATGGT.

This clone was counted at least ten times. CDR3 loop: CASSLGGTSGRGLAKNIQYF. The part of the CDR3 DNA that was read is TGTGCCAGCAGCCTCGGGGGGACTAGCGGGAGGGGATTAGCCAAAAACATT. The V and J genes are TRBV13 and TRBJ2-4, with 16 nucleotides matching TRBD2. The read terminates 3 residues before the CDR3 end, so the remaining end is supplied by the germline J gene. Trimming cost V 5 bases and J 0 bases; bases outside gene matches: 10. The CDR3 is 20 residues long. CDR1 and CDR2 (germline): PRHDT, FYEKMQ (reference sequence). Drawing the rest from reference TRBV13 and TRBJ2-4, the complete variable domain is AAGVIQSPRHLIKEKRETATLKCYPIPRHDTVYWYQQGPGQDPQFLISFYEKMQSDKGSIPDRFSAQQFSDYHSELNMSSLELGDSALYFCASSLGGTSGRGLAKNIQYFGAGTRLSVL.

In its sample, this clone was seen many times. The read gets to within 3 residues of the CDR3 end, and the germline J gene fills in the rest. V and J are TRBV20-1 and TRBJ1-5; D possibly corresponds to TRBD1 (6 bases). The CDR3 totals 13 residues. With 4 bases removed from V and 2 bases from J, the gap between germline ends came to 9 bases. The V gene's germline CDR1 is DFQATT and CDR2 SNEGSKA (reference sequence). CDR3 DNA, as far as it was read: TGCAGTGCTATAGGGGGGGGCAATCAGCCC. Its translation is CSAIGGGNQP. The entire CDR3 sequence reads CSAIGGGNQPQHF.

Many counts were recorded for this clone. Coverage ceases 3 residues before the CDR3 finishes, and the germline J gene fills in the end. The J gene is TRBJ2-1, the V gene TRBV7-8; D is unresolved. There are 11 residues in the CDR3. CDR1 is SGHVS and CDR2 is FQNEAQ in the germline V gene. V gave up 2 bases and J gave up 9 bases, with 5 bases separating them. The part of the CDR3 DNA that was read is TGTGCCAGCAGCTTACAGTTTGAG. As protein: CASSLQFE. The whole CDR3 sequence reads CASSLQFEQFF.

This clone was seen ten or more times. CDR3 protein: CASSLEWGDTEAFF. The CDR3 DNA, read in part, is TGTGCCAGCAGCTTAGAGTGGGGGGACACTGAA. This rearrangement joins TRBV7-8 to TRBJ1-1, with D perhaps matching TRBD1 (5 bases). The read ends 3 residues shy of where the CDR3 ends; the end is completed using the germline J gene. CDR3 size: 14 residues. V gave up 1 base and J gave up 3 bases, with 9 bases separating them. Germline values: CDR1 SGHVS, CDR2 FQNEAQ.